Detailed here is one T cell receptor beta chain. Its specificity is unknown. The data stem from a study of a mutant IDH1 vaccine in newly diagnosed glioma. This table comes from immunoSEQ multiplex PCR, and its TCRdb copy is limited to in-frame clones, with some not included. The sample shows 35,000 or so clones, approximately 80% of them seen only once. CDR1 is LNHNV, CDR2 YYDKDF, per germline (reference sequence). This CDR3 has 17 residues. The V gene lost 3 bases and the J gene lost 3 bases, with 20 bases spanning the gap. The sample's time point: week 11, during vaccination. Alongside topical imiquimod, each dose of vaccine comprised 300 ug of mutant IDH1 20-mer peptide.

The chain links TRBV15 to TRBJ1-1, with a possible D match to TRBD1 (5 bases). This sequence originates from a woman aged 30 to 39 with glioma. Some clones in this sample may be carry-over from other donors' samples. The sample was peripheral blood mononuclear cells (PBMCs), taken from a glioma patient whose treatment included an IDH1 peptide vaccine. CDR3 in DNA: TGTGCCACCAGCAGGGGACGTACGAGAGTGGAGGACACTGAAGCTTTCTTT. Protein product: CATSRGRTRVEDTEAFF.